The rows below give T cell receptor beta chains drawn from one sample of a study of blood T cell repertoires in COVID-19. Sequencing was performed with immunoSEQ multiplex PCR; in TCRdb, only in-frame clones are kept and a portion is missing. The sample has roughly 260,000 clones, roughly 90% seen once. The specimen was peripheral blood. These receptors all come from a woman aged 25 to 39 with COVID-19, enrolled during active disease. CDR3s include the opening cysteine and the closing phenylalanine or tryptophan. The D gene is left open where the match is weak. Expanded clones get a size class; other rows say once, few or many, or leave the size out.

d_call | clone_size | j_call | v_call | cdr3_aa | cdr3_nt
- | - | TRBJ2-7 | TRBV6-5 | CASSYGRISYEQYF | TGTGCCAGCAGTTACGGGAGGATTTCCTACGAGCAGTACTTC
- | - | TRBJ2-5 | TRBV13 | CASSLGASPGETQYF | TGTGCCAGCAGCTTAGGCGCATCCCCGGGAGAGACCCAGTACTTC
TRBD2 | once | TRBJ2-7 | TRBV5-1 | CASSPLPSGSAHEQYF | TGCGCCAGCAGCCCCCTGCCCAGCGGGAGCGCCCACGAGCAGTACTTC
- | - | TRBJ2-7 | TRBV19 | CASSRKTASYEQYF | TGTGCCAGTAGTAGGAAAACAGCTTCCTACGAGCAGTACTTC
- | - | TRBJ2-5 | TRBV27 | CASSPRMIANGETQYF | TGTGCCAGCAGTCCGAGGATGATAGCGAATGGGGAGACCCAGTACTTC
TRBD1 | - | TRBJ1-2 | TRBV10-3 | CATGDRGRESHGYTF | TGTGCCACCGGCGACAGGGGGCGCGAATCCCACGGCTACACCTTC
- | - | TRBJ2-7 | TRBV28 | CASSPPGGTYEQYF | TGTGCCAGCAGTCCCCCGGGGGGCACCTACGAGCAGTACTTC
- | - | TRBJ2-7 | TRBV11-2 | CASSQTGSYEQYF | TGTGCCAGCAGCCAGACAGGTTCCTACGAGCAGTACTTC
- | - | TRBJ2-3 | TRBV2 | CASRPGTDTQYF | TGTGCCAGCCGCCCCGGGACAGATACGCAGTATTTT
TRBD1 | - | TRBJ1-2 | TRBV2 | CASSEPGRTGSGYGYTF | TGTGCCAGCAGTGAACCGGGGAGGACAGGCTCGGGCTATGGCTACACCTTC
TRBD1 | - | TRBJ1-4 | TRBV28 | CASSFSGQAVEKLFF | TGTGCCAGCAGTTTCTCGGGACAGGCCGTTGAAAAACTGTTTTTT
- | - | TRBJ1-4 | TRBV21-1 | CASSKEAREGEKLFF | TGTGCCAGCAGCAAAGAGGCCAGGGAGGGGGAAAAACTGTTTTTT
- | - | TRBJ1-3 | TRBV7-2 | CASSLGSSGNTIYF | TGTGCCAGCAGCTTAGGCAGCTCTGGAAACACCATATATTTT
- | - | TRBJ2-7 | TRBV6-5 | CASSLIIGAGEQYF | TGTGCCAGCTCCTTAATCATAGGGGCGGGGGAGCAGTACTTC
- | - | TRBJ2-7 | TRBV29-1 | CSVSTGLEQYF | TGCAGCGTTTCGACAGGTCTCGAGCAGTACTTC
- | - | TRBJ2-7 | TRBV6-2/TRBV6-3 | CASSYVGSGQYF | TGTGCCAGCAGTTACGTCGGGTCGGGGCAGTACTTC
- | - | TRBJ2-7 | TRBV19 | CASSIMGPATFDEQYF | TGTGCCAGTAGTATAATGGGGCCCGCGACTTTCGACGAGCAGTACTTC
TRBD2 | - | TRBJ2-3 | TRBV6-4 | CASSDGTSATDTQYF | TGTGCCAGCAGTGACGGGACTAGCGCCACAGATACGCAGTATTTT
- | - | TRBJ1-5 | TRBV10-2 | CASSETRGLDQPQHF | TGCGCCAGCAGTGAAACCAGGGGATTGGATCAGCCCCAGCATTTT
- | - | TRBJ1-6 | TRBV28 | CASSGGTLRGYNSPLHF | TGTGCCAGCAGCGGAGGGACCCTGAGAGGCTATAATTCACCCCTCCACTTT
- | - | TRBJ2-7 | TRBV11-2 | CASSLGPPSHEQYF | TGTGCCAGCAGCTTAGGGCCCCCGTCCCACGAGCAGTACTTC
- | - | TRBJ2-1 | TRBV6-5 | CASSYSRSSYNEQFF | TGTGCCAGCAGTTACTCGAGAAGCTCCTACAATGAGCAGTTCTTC
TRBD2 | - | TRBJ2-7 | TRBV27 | CASSLNLAGTGEQYF | TGTGCCAGCAGTTTAAACCTAGCGGGAACAGGGGAGCAGTACTTC
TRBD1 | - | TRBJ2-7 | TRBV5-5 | CASSPGQGFYEQYF | TGTGCCAGCAGTCCGGGACAGGGGTTTTACGAGCAGTACTTC
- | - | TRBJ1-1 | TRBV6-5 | CASSSYTEAFF | TGTGCCAGCAGTTCTTACACTGAAGCTTTCTTT
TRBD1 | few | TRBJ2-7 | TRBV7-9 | CASSHRDRNYEQYF | TGTGCCAGCAGCCACCGGGACAGAAACTACGAGCAGTACTTC
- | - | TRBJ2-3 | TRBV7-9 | CASSPNARTDGTDTQYF | TGTGCCAGCAGCCCGAACGCCCGGACTGACGGCACAGATACGCAGTATTTT
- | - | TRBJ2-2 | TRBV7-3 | CASSASRDTGELFF | TGTGCCAGCAGCGCCTCCCGGGACACCGGGGAGCTGTTTTTT
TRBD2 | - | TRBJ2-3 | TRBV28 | CASSFRFAGGQDTDTQYF | TGTGCCAGCAGTTTTCGTTTCGCGGGAGGGCAAGACACAGATACGCAGTATTTT
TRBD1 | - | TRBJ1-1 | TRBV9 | CASSVGAGGRTEAFF | TGTGCCAGCAGCGTAGGGGCAGGGGGTCGGACTGAAGCTTTCTTT